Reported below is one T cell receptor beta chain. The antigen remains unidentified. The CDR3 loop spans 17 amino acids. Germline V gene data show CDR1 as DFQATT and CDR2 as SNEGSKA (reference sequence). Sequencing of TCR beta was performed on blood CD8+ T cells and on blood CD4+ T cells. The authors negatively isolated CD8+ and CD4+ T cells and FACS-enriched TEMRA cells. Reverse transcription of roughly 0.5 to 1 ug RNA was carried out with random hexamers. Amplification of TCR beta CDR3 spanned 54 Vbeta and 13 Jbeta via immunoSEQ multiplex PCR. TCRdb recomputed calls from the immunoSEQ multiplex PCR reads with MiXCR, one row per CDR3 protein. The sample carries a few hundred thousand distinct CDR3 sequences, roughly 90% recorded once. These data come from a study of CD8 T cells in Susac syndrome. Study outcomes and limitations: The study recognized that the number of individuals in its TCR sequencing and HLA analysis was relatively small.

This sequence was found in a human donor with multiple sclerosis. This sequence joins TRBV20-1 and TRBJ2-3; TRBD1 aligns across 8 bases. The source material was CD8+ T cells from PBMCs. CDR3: CTGVYWDRNYSTDTQYF. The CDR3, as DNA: TGCACCGGTGTGTATTGGGACAGGAACTATAGCACAGATACGCAGTATTTT.